These 17 T cell receptor beta chains were all obtained from the same sample, sequenced in a study of T cells in Graves' hyperthyroidism and ophthalmopathy. Authors of the study amplified TCR beta CDR3 regions from RNA transcripts. First-round RT-PCR with HTBI primers amplified the TCR CDR3 region. A single record per CDR3 protein comes from TCRdb applying MiXCR to the multiplex PCR reads. This table has nearly 600,000 distinct CDR3 sequences, 14% appearing once. The specimen was blood. Every receptor here comes from a woman between 18 and 29 years old with Graves' ophthalmopathy.

This clonotype was observed many times. This sequence joins TRBV12-3 or TRBV12-4 and TRBJ1-2; a possible D gene is TRBD1 (5 bases). Between the trimmed V and J ends, which lost 3 bases and 3 bases, there was a span of 11 bases. This CDR3 region has 14 residues. The CDR3 loop is CASSLGGNDYGYTF. The CDR3 DNA reads as TGTGCCAGCAGTTTGGGGGGAAATGACTATGGCTACACCTTC.

The V and J genes are TRBV7-9 and TRBJ2-2; 8 bases are a match to TRBD1. The CDR3 sequence is 16 residues long. J was trimmed by 2 bases and V by 8 bases; bases with no gene match: 10. The germline V gene encodes CDR1 SEHNR and CDR2 FQNEAQ (reference sequence). The CDR3 sequence is CASSPKGQANTGELFF. The CDR3, as DNA: TGTGCCAGCTCACCGAAGGGACAGGCTAACACCGGGGAGCTGTTTTTT.

This clonotype has a count of ten or more. V gene TRBV16 combines with J gene TRBJ2-3; D is undetermined. Germline V lookup: CDR1 KGHSY, CDR2 FQNENV. Trimming took off 0 bases at V and 2 bases at J, with 9 bases between the two ends. This CDR3 has 15 amino acids. CDR3 DNA: TGTGCCAGCAGCCAATCCGGCGAAGTCACAGATACGCAGTATTTT. This gives the protein CASSQSGEVTDTQYF.

This clonotype was observed many times. J is TRBJ1-2 and V is TRBV20-1, with D unclear. Germline CDR1 is DFQATT and CDR2 is SNEGSKA (reference sequence). Deletions cut 0 bases from V and 0 bases from J, with 8 bases between. This CDR3 has 14 amino acids. CDR3 DNA: TGCAGTGCTAGAGATGGGGATACTAACTATGGCTACACCTTC. Translated, it gives CSARDGDTNYGYTF.

This clonotype was seen a few times. The rearrangement uses TRBV2 and TRBJ1-2; D is possibly TRBD1 (5 bases). Trimming pared 7 bases from V and 8 bases from J, leaving 17 bases between. The germline gives CDR1 SNHLY, CDR2 FYNNEI. CDR3 size: 13 residues. DNA of the CDR3: TGTGCCAGCACCGGCTTGAGGCAGGGAGGCTACACCTTC. This encodes CASTGLRQGGYTF.

There are a few counts of this clonotype. CDR3: CASSIQDRGPNQPQHF. The CDR3 coding sequence is TGTGCCAGTAGTATCCAGGACAGGGGCCCCAATCAGCCCCAGCATTTT. V and J are TRBV19 and TRBJ1-5, with 9 bases aligning to TRBD1. This CDR3 has 16 amino acids. Germline V lookup: CDR1 LNHDA, CDR2 SQIVND (reference sequence). J was trimmed by 3 bases and V by 3 bases; bases with no gene match: 6.

Many counts were recorded for this clonotype. This chain uses TRBV28 with TRBJ2-7; D unclear. Trimming removed 0 bases from V and 0 bases from J, with 15 bases in between. Germline V CDR1 and CDR2: MDHEN, SYDVKM. The CDR3 runs 17 residues. This chain's CDR3 is CASSLWGWHPFSYEQYF. The CDR3 nucleotides are TGTGCCAGCAGTTTATGGGGGTGGCATCCTTTCTCCTACGAGCAGTACTTC.

J is TRBJ2-5 and V is TRBV25-1; D is ambiguous. The CDR3 consists of 15 residues. Germline CDR1 is MGHDK and CDR2 is SYGVNS. V was cut by 0 bases and J by 0 bases, with 8 bases left in between. The CDR3 DNA sequence: TGTGCCAGCAGTGAATATGGAGATTACCAAGAGACCCAGTACTTC. Amino acids: CASSEYGDYQETQYF. Full variable domain (remainder filled in from reference TRBV25-1 and TRBJ2-5): EADIYQTPRYLVIGTGKKITLECSQTMGHDKMYWYQQDPGMELHLIHYSYGVNSTEKGDLSSESTVSRIRTEHFPLTLESARPSHTSQYLCASSEYGDYQETQYFGPGTRLLVL.

This clonotype was counted between two and nine times. The final CDR3 position lacks the conserved phenylalanine or tryptophan, pointing to a likely read error. The J gene is TRBJ1-1, the V gene TRBV6-1; the D gene is possibly TRBD1 (5 bases). The CDR3 is 14 residues long. Per the germline V gene, CDR1 is MNHNS and CDR2 is SASEGT. V lost 6 bases to trimming and J lost 0 bases, with 11 bases between them. The CDR3 coding sequence is TGTGCCAGCAGCCGATCAGGGTTGAACACTGAAGCTTTCCTT. It yields the protein CASSRSGLNTEAFL.

This clonotype has a handful of counts. This rearrangement joins TRBV10-3 to TRBJ2-5; D remains ambiguous. V was trimmed by 6 bases and J by 0 bases, leaving 11 bases between them. Germline values: CDR1 ENHRY, CDR2 SYGVKD. CDR3 length equals 14 residues. This CDR3 is CAIRAESYQETQYF. In nucleotides, the CDR3 is TGTGCCATCAGGGCGGAATCCTACCAAGAGACCCAGTACTTC.

This sequence joins TRBV20-1 and TRBJ2-5, with D unclear. The CDR3 loop spans 13 amino acids. Germline loops: CDR1 DFQATT, CDR2 SNEGSKA (reference sequence). Trimming took off 3 bases at V and 2 bases at J, with 10 bases between the two ends. Here the CDR3 DNA reads TGCAGTGCTAGTATCTGGGGACAAGAGACCCAGTACTTC. Translation gives CSASIWGQETQYF.

This clonotype was seen at least ten times. This chain connects TRBV3-1 to TRBJ2-2, with 8 bases fitting TRBD2. The CDR3 length is 16 residues. The germline gives CDR1 LGHDT, CDR2 YNNKEL (reference sequence). V lost 3 bases, J lost 4 bases, and 7 bases stayed unmatched. CDR3 region: CASSQAGTRSTGELFF. The CDR3 coding sequence is TGTGCCAGCAGCCAGGCCGGGACTAGGTCCACCGGGGAGCTGTTTTTT.

The V call is TRBV20-1, the J call TRBJ2-7, with D perhaps matching TRBD1 (5 bases). CDR1 is DFQATT and CDR2 is SNEGSKA in the germline V gene (reference sequence). The germline V and J ends were trimmed by 0 bases and 4 bases, with 10 bases remaining between them. The CDR3 spans 13 residues. CDR3 sequence reads: CSARDLGVYEQYF. The CDR3 DNA is TGCAGTGCTAGAGATCTAGGGGTTTACGAGCAGTACTTC.

V is TRBV20-1 and J is TRBJ2-7, with 9 bases aligning to TRBD1. The germline V gene has CDR1 DFQATT and CDR2 SNEGSKA (reference sequence). J gave up 5 bases and V 4 bases, and 9 bases lay outside the gene matches. This CDR3 contains 14 residues. CDR3 loop: CSANPRGQGNEQYF. The CDR3 DNA is TGCAGTGCTAACCCCCGGGGACAGGGCAACGAGCAGTACTTC.

The chain has TRBV7-2 and TRBJ2-7; 8 nucleotides agree with TRBD1. Per the germline V gene, CDR1 is SGHTA and CDR2 is FQGNSA. This CDR3 spans 15 amino acids. Trimming cost V 3 bases and J 2 bases; bases outside gene matches: 6. The CDR3 DNA sequence: TGTGCCAGCAGCTTTGCGGGACAGGCGACCTACGAGCAGTACTTC. Its protein is CASSFAGQATYEQYF.

This clonotype was observed a handful of times. In DNA, the CDR3 is TGTGCCACCATGTCGAAACCGGACGGGGGACCACTGATATTCAATGAGCAGTTCTTC. Encoded protein: CATMSKPDGGPLIFNEQFF. The chain uses TRBV24-1 and TRBJ2-1; D is possibly TRBD2 (6 bases). Trimming shortened V by 8 bases and J by 6 bases, and 31 bases separated the two germline ends. CDR1 and CDR2 (germline): KGHDR, SFDVKD. This CDR3 spans 19 amino acids.

The chain recombines TRBV19 with TRBJ1-2; D may be TRBD1 (6 bases). The germline V and J ends were trimmed by 6 bases and 4 bases, with 9 bases remaining between them. The CDR3 spans 12 residues. Per germline, CDR1 LNHDA and CDR2 SQIVND (reference sequence). The DNA for the CDR3 is TGTGCCAGTAGAGGGGGACCCTATGGCTACACCTTC. This encodes CASRGGPYGYTF.